The clone carrying this TCR beta chain is a singleton in its sample. Its antigen is unknown. This may be a read error: a much more frequent sequence differs by one nucleotide. Researchers defined stable Graves' hyperthyroidism as no ophthalmopathy progression within 18 months. Fresh peripheral blood, 7.5 to 10 ml, yielded the PBMCs. Germline V gene lookup returns CDR1 SGHTA and CDR2 FQGNSA. The CDR3 extends over 14 amino acids. Amplified TCR beta CDR3 regions came from RNA transcripts. Initially, a first-round RT-PCR of the TCR CDR3 employed the HTBI primer set. TCRdb re-derived calls from the multiplex PCR reads in MiXCR, one entry per CDR3 protein. The sample carries about 560,000 distinct CDR3 sequences, over 15% recorded once. The sample originates from a study of T cells in Graves' hyperthyroidism and ophthalmopathy. Notes on the study in general: Ophthalmopathy was predicted by the model a median of 6.5 months ahead of onset. In blood, most of the thyroid clonotypes expanded above 0.001 were also present.

The sequenced material came from blood. This clonotype originated in a woman aged 18-30 years with Graves' hyperthyroidism. The chain combines TRBV7-2 with TRBJ2-7; 7 bases fit TRBD1. The CDR3 loop is CASSLARDSYEQCF. CDR3 DNA sequence: TGTGCCAGCAGCTTAGCCCGGGACAGCTACGAGCAGTGCTTC.